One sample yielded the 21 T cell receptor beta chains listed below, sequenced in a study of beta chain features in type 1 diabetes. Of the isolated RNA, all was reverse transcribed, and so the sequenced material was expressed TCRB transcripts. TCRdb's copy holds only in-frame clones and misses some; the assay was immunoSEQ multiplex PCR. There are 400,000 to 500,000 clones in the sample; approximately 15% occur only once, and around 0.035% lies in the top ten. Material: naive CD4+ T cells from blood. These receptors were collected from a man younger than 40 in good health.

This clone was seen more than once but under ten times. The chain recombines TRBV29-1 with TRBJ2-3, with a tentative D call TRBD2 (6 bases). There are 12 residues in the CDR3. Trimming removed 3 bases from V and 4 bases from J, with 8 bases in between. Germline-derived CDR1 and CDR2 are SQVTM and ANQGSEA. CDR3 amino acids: CSVEGRSDTQYF. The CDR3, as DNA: TGCAGCGTTGAGGGGAGGTCAGATACGCAGTATTTT.

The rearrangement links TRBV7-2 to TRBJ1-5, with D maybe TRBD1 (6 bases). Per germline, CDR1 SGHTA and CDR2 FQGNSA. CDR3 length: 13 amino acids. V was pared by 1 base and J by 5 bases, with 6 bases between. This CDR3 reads CASSLGTDQPQHF. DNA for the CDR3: TGTGCCAGCAGCTTAGGGACAGATCAGCCCCAGCATTTT.

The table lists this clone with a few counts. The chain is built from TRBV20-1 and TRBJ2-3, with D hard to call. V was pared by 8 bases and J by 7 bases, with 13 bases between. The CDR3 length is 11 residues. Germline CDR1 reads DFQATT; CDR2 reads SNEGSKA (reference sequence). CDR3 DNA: TGCAGTTTTCCTCAAGTCAATACGCAGTATTTT. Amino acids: CSFPQVNTQYF.

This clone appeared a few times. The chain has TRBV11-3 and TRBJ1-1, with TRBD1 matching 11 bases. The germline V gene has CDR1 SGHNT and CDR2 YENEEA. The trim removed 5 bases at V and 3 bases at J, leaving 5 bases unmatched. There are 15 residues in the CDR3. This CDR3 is CASSEWGQGDTEAFF. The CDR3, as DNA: TGTGCCAGCAGCGAATGGGGACAGGGGGACACTGAAGCTTTCTTT.

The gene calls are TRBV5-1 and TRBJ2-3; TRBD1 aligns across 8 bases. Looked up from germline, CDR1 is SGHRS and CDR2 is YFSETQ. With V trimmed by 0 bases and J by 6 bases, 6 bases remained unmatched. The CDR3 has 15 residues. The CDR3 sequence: CASSLGTGLSDTQYF. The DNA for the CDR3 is TGCGCCAGCAGCTTGGGGACAGGGTTGAGTGATACGCAGTATTTT. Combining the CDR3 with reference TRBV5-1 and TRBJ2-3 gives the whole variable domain KAGVTQTPRYLIKTRGQQVTLSCSPISGHRSVSWYQQTPGQGLQFLFEYFSETQRNKGNFPGRFSGRQFSNSRSEMNVSTLELGDSALYLCASSLGTGLSDTQYFGPGTRLTVL.

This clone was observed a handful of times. In DNA, the CDR3 is TGTGCCGCCGGACGCTTTTACGAGCAGTACTTC. This translates into CAAGRFYEQYF. The gene calls are TRBV6-5 and TRBJ2-7; D gene uncertain. The germline V gene has CDR1 MNHEY and CDR2 SVGAGI. This CDR3 spans 11 amino acids. Trimming took off 11 bases at V and 4 bases at J, with 12 bases between the two ends.

CDR3: CASSQVVSTYQETQYF. The CDR3 bases are TGTGCCAGCAGCCAAGTTGTCTCCACGTACCAAGAGACCCAGTACTTC. This chain uses TRBV4-2 with TRBJ2-5; D is undetermined. The CDR3 covers 16 residues. Germline V gene sequence: CDR1 LGHNA, CDR2 YNFKEQ. The germline V and J ends were trimmed by 1 base and 0 bases, with 12 bases remaining between them.

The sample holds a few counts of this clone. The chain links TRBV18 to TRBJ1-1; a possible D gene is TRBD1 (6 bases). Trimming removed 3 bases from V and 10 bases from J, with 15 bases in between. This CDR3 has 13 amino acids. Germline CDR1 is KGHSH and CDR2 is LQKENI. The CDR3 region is CASSPNGEQGAFF. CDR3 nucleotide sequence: TGTGCCAGCTCACCTAACGGCGAACAGGGAGCTTTCTTT.

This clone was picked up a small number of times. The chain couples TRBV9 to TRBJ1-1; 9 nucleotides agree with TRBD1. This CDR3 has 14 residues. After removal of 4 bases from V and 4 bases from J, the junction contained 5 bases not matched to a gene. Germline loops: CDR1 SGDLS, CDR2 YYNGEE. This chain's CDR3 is CASSRTGERTEAFF. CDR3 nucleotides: TGTGCCAGCAGCCGGACAGGGGAACGCACTGAAGCTTTCTTT.

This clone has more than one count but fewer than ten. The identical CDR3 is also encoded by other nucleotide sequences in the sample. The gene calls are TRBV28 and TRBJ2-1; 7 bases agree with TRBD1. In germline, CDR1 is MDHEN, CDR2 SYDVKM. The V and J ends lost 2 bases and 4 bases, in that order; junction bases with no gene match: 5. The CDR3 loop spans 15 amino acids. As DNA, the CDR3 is TGTGCCAGCAGTTTAAGTAGGGGGCTTTACAATGAGCAGTTCTTC. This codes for CASSLSRGLYNEQFF. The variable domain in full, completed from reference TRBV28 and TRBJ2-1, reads DVKVTQSSRYLVKRTGEKVFLECVQDMDHENMFWYRQDPGLGLRLIYFSYDVKMKEKGDIPEGYSVSREKKERFSLILESASTNQTSMYLCASSLSRGLYNEQFFGPGTRLTVL.

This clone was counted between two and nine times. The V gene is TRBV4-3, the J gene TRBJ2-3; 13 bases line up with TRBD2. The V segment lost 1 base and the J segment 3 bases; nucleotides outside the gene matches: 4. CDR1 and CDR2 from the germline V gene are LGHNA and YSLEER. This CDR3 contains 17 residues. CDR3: CASSQGPLAGGTDTQYF. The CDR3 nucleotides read TGCGCCAGCAGCCAAGGACCACTAGCGGGAGGGACAGATACGCAGTATTTT.

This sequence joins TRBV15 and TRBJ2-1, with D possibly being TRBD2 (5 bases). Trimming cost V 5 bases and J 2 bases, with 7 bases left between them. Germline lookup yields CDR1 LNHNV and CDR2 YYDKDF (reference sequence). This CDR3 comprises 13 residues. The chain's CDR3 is CATSRGTYNEQFF. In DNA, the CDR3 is TGTGCCACCAGCCGAGGGACCTACAATGAGCAGTTCTTC.

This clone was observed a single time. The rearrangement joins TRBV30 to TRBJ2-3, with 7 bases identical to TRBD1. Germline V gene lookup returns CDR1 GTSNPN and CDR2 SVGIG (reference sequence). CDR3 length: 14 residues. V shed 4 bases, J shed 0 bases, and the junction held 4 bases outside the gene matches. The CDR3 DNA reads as TGTGCCTGGACGCCGGGACAGAGCACAGATACGCAGTATTTT. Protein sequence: CAWTPGQSTDTQYF.

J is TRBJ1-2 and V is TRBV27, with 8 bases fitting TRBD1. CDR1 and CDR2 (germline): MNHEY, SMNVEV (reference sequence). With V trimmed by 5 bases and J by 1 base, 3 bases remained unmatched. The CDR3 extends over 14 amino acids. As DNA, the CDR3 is TGTGCCAGCAGTAGGGACAGGATTAACTATGGCTACACCTTC. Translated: CASSRDRINYGYTF.

The CDR3 DNA follows: TGTGCCACTTCCCAGTCGGGGGCTGGCACAGATACGCAGTATTTT. This encodes CATSQSGAGTDTQYF. The chain joins TRBV6-5 to TRBJ2-3; D may be TRBD1 or TRBD2 (6 bases each). Trimming stripped 10 bases from V and 1 base from J, with 18 bases between. CDR1 is MNHEY and CDR2 is SVGAGI in the germline V gene. The CDR3 totals 15 residues.

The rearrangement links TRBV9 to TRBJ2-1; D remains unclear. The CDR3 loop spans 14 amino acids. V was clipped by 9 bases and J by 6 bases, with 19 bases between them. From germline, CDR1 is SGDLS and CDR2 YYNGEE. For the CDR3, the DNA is TGTGCCACCGCTGAGGTATTAGGCGGCAATGAGCAGTTCTTC. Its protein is CATAEVLGGNEQFF.

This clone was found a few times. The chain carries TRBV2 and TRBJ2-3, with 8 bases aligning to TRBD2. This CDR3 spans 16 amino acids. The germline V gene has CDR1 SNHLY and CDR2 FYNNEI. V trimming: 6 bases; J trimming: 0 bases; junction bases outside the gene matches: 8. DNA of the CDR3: TGTGCCAGCAGCCAGGATAGCGGGGCTAGCACAGATACGCAGTATTTT. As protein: CASSQDSGASTDTQYF.

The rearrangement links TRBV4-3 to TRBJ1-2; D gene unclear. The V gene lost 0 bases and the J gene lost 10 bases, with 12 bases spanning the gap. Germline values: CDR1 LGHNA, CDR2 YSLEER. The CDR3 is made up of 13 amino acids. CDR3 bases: TGCGCCAGCAGCCAAGAGGTTGCGACCCACTACACCTTC. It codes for CASSQEVATHYTF.

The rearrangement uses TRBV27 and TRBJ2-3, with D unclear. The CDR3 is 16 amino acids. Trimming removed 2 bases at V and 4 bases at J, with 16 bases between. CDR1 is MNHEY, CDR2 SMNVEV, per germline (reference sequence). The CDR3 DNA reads TGTGCCAGCAGTTTAGTTCGCGATGGACGAGCAGATACGCAGTATTTT. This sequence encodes CASSLVRDGRADTQYF.

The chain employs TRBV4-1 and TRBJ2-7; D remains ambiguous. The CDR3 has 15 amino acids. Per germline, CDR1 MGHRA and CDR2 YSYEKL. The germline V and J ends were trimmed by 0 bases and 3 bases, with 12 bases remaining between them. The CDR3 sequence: CASSQDRARGYEQYF. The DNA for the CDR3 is TGCGCCAGCAGCCAAGATCGGGCCCGAGGCTACGAGCAGTACTTC.

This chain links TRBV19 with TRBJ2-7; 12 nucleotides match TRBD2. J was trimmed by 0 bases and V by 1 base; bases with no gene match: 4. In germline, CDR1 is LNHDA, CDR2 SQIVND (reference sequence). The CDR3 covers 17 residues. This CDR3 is CASSIGTSGVPSYEQYF. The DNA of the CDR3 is TGTGCCAGTAGTATAGGGACTAGCGGGGTCCCCTCCTACGAGCAGTACTTC.